What follows describes a single T cell receptor (beta chain). As yet, its antigen is unknown. The data belong to a study of cytomegalovirus exposure and HLA in healthy donors. Per the germline V gene, CDR1 is MNHEY and CDR2 is SVGAGI. CDR3 size: 16 residues. V was trimmed by 0 bases and J by 4 bases, leaving 13 bases between them. Study-level points and caveats: In an earlier analysis, most TCR beta V segments were productive about 87% or about 30% of the time.

As for the donors, each was a healthy bone marrow donor. PCR involved 60 Vbeta and 13 Jbeta primers. Sequencing was performed with immunoSEQ multiplex PCR; in TCRdb, only in-frame clones are kept and a portion is missing. Of a few hundred thousand clones detected, roughly 80% appear once; the ten largest clones hold roughly a sixth. V and J are TRBV6-5 and TRBJ1-3; D unclear. The sequenced sample consisted of PBMCs. The source of this sequence is a middle-aged man in good health and CMV-seronegative. This chain's CDR3 is CASSYSFGVAGNTIYF. In DNA, the CDR3 is TGTGCCAGCAGTTACTCTTTCGGGGTTGCAGGAAACACCATATATTTT.